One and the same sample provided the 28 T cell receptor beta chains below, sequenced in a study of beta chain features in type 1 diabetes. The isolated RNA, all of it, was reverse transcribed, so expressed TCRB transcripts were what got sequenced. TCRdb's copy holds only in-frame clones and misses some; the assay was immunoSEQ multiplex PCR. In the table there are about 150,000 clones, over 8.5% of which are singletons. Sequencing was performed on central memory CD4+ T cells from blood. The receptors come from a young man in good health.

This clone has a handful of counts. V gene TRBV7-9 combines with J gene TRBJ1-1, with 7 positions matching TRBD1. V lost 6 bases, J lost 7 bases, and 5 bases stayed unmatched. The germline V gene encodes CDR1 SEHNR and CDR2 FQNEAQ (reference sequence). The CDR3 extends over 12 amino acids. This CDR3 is CASSLQGIEAFF. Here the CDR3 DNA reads TGTGCCAGCAGTCTACAGGGGATTGAAGCTTTCTTT.

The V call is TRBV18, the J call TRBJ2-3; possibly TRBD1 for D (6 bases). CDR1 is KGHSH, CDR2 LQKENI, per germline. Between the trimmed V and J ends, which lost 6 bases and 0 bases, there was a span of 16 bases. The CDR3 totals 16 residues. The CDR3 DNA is TGTGCCAGCTCGCCGACAGGACCCACTAGCACAGATACGCAGTATTTT. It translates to CASSPTGPTSTDTQYF.

CDR3 sequence reads: CASSKQAPYNEQFF. CDR3 DNA sequence: TGTGCCAGCAGCAAACAGGCCCCCTACAATGAGCAGTTCTTC. The chain joins TRBV11-1 to TRBJ2-1; D might be TRBD1 (5 bases). V was clipped by 5 bases and J by 2 bases, with 10 bases between them. The CDR3 consists of 14 residues. CDR1 SGHAT and CDR2 FQDESV come from the germline V gene (reference sequence).

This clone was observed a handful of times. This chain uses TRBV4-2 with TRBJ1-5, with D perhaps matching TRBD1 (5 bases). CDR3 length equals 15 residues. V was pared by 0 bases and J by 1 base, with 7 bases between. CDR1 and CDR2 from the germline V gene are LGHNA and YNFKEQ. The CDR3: CASSQDSGSNQPQHF. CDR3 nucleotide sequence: TGTGCCAGCAGCCAAGATTCAGGGAGCAATCAGCCCCAGCATTTT.

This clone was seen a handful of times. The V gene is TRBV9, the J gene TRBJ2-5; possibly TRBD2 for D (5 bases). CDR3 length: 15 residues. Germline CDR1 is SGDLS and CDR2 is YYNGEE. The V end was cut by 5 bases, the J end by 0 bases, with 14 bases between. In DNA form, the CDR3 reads TGTGCCAGCAGTGTCCACAGAGGGTACCAAGAGACCCAGTACTTC. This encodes CASSVHRGYQETQYF.

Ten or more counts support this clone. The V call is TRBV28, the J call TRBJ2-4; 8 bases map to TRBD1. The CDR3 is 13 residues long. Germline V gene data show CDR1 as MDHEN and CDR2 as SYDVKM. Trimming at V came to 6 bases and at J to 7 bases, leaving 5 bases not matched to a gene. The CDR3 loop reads CASSRDRWNIQYF. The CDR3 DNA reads TGTGCCAGCAGCCGGGACAGGTGGAACATTCAGTACTTC.

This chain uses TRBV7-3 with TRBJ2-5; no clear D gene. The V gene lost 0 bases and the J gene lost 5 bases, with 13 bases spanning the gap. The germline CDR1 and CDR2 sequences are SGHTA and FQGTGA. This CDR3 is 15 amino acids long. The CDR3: CASSLTQLPSETQYF. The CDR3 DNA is TGTGCCAGCAGCTTAACCCAGCTTCCCTCGGAGACCCAGTACTTC.

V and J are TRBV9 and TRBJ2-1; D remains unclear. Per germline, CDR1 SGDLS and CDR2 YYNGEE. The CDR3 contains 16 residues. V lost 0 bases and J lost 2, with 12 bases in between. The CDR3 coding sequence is TGTGCCAGCAGCGTAGCTCAGATTAAGACCTACAATGAGCAGTTCTTC. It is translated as CASSVAQIKTYNEQFF.

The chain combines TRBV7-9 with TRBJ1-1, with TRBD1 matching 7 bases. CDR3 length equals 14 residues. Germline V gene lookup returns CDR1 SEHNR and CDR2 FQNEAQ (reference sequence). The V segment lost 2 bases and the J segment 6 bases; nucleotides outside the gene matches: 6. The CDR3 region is CASSLRGPVAEAFF. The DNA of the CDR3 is TGTGCCAGCAGCTTAAGGGGGCCGGTGGCTGAAGCTTTCTTT.

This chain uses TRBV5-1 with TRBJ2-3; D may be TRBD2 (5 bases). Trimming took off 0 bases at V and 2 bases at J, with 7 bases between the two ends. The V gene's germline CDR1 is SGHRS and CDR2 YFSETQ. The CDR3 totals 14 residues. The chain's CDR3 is CASSLASYTDTQYF. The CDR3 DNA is TGCGCCAGCAGCTTGGCTAGCTACACAGATACGCAGTATTTT.

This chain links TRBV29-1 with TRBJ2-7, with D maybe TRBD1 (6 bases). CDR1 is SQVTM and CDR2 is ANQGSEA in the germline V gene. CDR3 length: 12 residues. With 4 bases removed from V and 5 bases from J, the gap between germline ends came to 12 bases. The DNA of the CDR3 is TGCAGCGTTGTTAGGGGGTCCCACGAGCAGTACTTC. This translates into CSVVRGSHEQYF.

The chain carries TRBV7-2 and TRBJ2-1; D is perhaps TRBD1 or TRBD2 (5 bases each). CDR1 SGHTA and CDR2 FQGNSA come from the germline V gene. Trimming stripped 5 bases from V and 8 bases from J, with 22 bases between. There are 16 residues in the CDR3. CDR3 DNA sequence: TGTGCCAGCAGCCTCCTACCTAAGCGGCGAGGGGATGAGCAGTTCTTC. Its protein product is CASSLLPKRRGDEQFF.

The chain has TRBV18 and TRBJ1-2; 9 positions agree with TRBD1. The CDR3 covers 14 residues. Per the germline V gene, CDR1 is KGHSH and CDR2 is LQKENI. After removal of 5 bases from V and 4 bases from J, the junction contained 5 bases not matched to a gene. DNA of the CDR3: TGTGCCAGCTCATCCATGGACAGGGGCTATGGCTACACCTTC. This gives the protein CASSSMDRGYGYTF.

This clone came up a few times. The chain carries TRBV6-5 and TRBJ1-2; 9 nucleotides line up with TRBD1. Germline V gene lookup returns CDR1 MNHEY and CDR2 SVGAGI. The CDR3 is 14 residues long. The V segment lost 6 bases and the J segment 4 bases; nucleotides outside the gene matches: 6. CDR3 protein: CASSRTGGSYGYTF. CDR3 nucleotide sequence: TGTGCCAGCAGCCGTACAGGGGGCAGCTATGGCTACACCTTC.

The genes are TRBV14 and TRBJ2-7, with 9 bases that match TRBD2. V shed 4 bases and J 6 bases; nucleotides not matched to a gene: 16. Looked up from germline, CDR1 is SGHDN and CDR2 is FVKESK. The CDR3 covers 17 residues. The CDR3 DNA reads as TGTGCCAGCAGCCGGTGGGGACTAGCCGTACGGCTAGGCGAGCAGTACTTC. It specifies CASSRWGLAVRLGEQYF.

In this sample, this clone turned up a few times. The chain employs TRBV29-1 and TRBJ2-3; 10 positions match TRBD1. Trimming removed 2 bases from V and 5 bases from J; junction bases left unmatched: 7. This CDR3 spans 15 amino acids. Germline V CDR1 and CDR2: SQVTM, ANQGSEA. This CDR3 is CSVESGTGVGDTQYF. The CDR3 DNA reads TGCAGCGTTGAATCGGGGACAGGGGTTGGAGATACGCAGTATTTT.

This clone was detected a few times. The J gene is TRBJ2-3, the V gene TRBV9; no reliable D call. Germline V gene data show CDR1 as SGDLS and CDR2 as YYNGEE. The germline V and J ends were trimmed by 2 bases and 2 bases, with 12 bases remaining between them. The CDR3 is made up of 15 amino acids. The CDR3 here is CASSVSGKSTDTQYF. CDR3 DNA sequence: TGTGCCAGCAGCGTCAGTGGAAAGTCCACAGATACGCAGTATTTT.

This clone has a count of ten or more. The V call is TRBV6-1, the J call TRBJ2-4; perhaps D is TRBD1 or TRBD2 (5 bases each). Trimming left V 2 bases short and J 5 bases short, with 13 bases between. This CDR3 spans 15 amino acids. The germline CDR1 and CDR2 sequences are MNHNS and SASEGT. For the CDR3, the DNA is TGTGCCAGCAGTGAAAGGACGGGACGGGAAAACATTCAGTACTTC. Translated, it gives CASSERTGRENIQYF.

The CDR3 DNA is TGTGCCAGCAGCTTAGAGGTTGGAAGGGAGCAGTACTTC. This sequence encodes CASSLEVGREQYF. The J gene is TRBJ2-7, the V gene TRBV7-2; D gene unclear. The ends were cut back, 1 base at V and 7 bases at J, with 11 bases in the middle. Germline CDR1 and CDR2: SGHTA and FQGNSA. CDR3 length: 13 residues.

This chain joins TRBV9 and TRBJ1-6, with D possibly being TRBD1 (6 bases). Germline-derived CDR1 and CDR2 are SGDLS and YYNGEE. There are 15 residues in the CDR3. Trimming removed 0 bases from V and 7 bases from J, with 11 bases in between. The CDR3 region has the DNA TGTGCCAGCAGCGTAGAGGCCCAGGGGAATTCACCCCTCCACTTT. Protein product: CASSVEAQGNSPLHF.

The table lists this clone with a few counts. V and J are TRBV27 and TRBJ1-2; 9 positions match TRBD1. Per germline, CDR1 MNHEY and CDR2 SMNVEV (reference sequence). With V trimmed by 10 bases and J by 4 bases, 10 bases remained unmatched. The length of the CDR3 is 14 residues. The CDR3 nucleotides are TGTGCCACCGCCGGGACAGGGTTGGGCTATGGCTACACCTTC. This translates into CATAGTGLGYGYTF.

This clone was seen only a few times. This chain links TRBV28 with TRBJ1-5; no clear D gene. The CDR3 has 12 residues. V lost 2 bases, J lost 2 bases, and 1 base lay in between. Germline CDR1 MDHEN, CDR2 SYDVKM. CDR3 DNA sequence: TGTGCCAGCAGTTTAGGCAATCAGCCCCAGCATTTT. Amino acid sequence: CASSLGNQPQHF.

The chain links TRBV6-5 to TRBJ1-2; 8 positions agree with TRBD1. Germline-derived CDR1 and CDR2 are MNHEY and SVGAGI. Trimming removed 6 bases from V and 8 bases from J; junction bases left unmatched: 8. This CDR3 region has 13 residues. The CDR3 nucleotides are TGTGCCAGCAGGGACGGACAGGGCTACGGCTACACCTTC. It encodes CASRDGQGYGYTF.

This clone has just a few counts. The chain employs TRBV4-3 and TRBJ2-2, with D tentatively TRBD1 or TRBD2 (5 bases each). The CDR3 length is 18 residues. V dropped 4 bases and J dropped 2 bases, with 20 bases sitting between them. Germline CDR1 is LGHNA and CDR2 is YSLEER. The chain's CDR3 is CASSPQRHGTGNTGELFF. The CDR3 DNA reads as TGCGCCAGCAGCCCACAGAGGCACGGGACGGGAAACACCGGGGAGCTGTTTTTT.

CDR3 amino acids: CASSDNLYEQYF. CDR3 coding DNA: TGTGCCAGCAGCGATAATCTCTACGAGCAGTACTTC. V is TRBV7-3 and J is TRBJ2-7; D call uncertain. CDR1 is SGHTA, CDR2 FQGTGA, per germline. The CDR3 is 12 residues long. Deletions cut 5 bases from V and 3 bases from J, with 8 bases between.

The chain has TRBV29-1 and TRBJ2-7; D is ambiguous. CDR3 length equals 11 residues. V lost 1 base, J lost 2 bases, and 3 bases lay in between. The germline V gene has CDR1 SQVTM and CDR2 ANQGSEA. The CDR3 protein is CSVEGAYEQYF. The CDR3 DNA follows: TGCAGCGTTGAAGGGGCCTACGAGCAGTACTTC.

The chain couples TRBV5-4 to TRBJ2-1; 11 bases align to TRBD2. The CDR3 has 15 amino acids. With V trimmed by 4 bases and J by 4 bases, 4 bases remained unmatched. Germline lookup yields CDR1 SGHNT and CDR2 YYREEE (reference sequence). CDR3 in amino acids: CASSKTSGRYNEQFF. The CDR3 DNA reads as TGTGCCAGCAGCAAAACTAGCGGGAGATACAATGAGCAGTTCTTC. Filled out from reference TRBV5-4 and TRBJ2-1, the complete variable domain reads ETGVTQSPTHLIKTRGQQVTLRCSSQSGHNTVSWYQQALGQGPQFIFQYYREEENGRGNFPPRFSGLQFPNYSSELNVNALELDDSALYLCASSKTSGRYNEQFFGPGTRLTVL.

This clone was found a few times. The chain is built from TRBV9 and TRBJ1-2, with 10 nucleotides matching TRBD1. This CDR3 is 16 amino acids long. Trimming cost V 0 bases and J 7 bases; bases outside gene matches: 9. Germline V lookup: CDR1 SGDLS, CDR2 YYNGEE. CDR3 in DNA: TGTGCCAGCAGCGTAGGGGGACAGGGGAGGGTTCGTGGCTACACCTTC. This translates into CASSVGGQGRVRGYTF.